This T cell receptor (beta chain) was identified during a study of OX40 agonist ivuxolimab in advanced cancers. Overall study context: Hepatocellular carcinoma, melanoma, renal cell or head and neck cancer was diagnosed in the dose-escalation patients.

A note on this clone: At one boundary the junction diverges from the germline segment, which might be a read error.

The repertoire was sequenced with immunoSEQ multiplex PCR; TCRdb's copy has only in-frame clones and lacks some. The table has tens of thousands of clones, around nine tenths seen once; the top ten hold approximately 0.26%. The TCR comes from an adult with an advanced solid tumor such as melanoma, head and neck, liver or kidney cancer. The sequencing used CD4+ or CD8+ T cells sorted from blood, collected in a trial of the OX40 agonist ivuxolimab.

DNA of the CDR3: TGTGCTAGCAGCTTAGACGGGGGGCCTGGTACGCAGTATTTT. Its protein is CASSLDGGPGTQYF. V is TRBV7-7 and J is TRBJ2-3; perhaps TRBD2 as D (7 bases). Germline V CDR1 and CDR2: SSHAT, FNYEAQ (reference sequence). This CDR3 is 14 amino acids long.